This record concerns one T cell receptor (beta chain) sequence. Its antigen is still unknown. No base-level quality is on record; no much larger clone is a single base apart. This specimen belongs to a study of cytomegalovirus exposure and HLA in healthy donors (TCRdb year 2017). With regard to the full study: According to an earlier analysis of several hundred of the donors, 150 million to 200 million T cells yielded over 100 million unique TCR beta sequences and around 300 Gb of sequence data. Using immunosequencing, the study profiled T cell repertoires from 550 to 750 subjects and related those repertoires to cytomegalovirus serostatus. In an earlier analysis of roughly 540 of the donors, high-throughput TCR beta sequencing was used to judge whether each TCR beta V gene segment behaved as functional or pseudogenic. A later analysis re-analyzed previously published TCR beta repertoires from 550 to 700 donors and added high-resolution HLA genotyping to study TCR occurrence patterns. High-throughput TCR immunosequencing, statistical association of individual TCRs with disease status, and machine learning were combined to predict cytomegalovirus infection status. Donor age, sex, ethnicity and CMV serostatus were compiled together with the repertoire data. Typing coverage differed by locus: A, B, C, DRB1 and DQB1 were typed in roughly 620-640 donors, DQA1 in about 550, DPA1 in 600 to 610, and DPB1 in 472. Besides the first cohort of roughly 700 subjects, a separate validation cohort made up of over a hundred different subjects was used. The later analysis used no new phenotypic data to find candidate immune exposures, relying instead on TCR beta sequences and their occurrence across donors. Class I and class II HLA loci were covered by the typing at four-digit resolution. Genome-wide SNP genotypes for about 60% of the roughly 670 donors were used in a later genetic analysis, which treated that subset as a discovery cohort. Among around 400 genotyped donors of the cohort, an average of roughly 230,000 unique TCR beta nucleotide sequences was sequenced per donor, of which about 20% were non-productive. The study aimed to test whether cataloging public T cell receptors could reveal signatures of past pathogen exposure. An early release that covered roughly 600 HLA-typed donors contained around 300 gigabases of sequencing data and tens of millions of unique TCR sequences. The genetic ancestry cluster associated with self-reported Caucasian donors included about 84% of the 300 to 400 genotyped donors. Every repertoire in the discovery cohort had been generated on one and the same sequencing platform. Roughly 5 DR-DQ haplotypes were treated as single units for association and clustering because of strong linkage in the cohort.

The method was the immunoSEQ multiplex PCR assay. The multiplex PCR relied on a mix of 60 forward primers for TCR Vbeta segments and 13 reverse primers for TCR Jbeta segments. Amplification of the CDR3 region of rearranged TCR beta genes was performed with a multiplex PCR assay on genomic DNA. The Illumina HiSeq System was used to sequence the amplified TCR beta libraries as 87-base-pair reads. The authors' pipeline ran thus. In a later analysis, tens of millions of unique TCR beta chains were counted across the 500 to 700 repertoires, and roughly 10 million of these chains were shared by at least two donors. To remove PCR and sequencing errors, raw reads were error-corrected and collapsed into unique sequences using a nearest-neighbor algorithm that merged closely related sequences. V, D and J gene segments were assigned by aligning CDR3 sequences to IMGT reference sequences. Each retained sequence needed at least a six-nucleotide match to both a V gene segment and a J gene segment. Rearrangements were classified as productive when the CDR3 lacked stop codons and remained in frame with V and J, and all other rearrangements were classified as non-productive. CDR3 was defined by IMGT convention, running from the second conserved V-encoded cysteine to the conserved J-encoded phenylalanine. In an earlier analysis of 550 to 650 of the donors, sequences lacking an unambiguous match to a single V gene segment were excluded. An earlier analysis of 587 of the donors called V segments functional above 56.7% productive rearrangements and segregating when the between-donor standard deviation exceeded 5%. A statistical classification framework was built to diagnose cytomegalovirus status from the catalog of TCR beta chain sequences. A later analysis assigned V and J genes by comparing TCR nucleotide sequences with IMGT/GENE-DB human TR gene sequences. In a later analysis, CDR3 sequences and most-parsimonious VDJ recombination scenarios were assigned using the TCRdist pipeline. In a later analysis, each TCR beta chain was defined by its CDR3 amino acid sequence together with its V-gene family, and reads without a unique V-gene family were excluded. In a later analysis, approximately 590 highly shared, low-generation-probability nucleotide sequences were removed to address suspected cross-contamination and a sequencing artifact. In a later analysis, a clonal expansion index was calculated for each public chain from normalized within-repertoire ranks of inferred template counts. In a later analysis, generation probabilities were computed with a VDJ recombination model fitted to out-of-frame rearrangements, and the resulting probabilities were checked against IGoR. In a later analysis, hypergeometric tests were used to score TCR-TCR, TCR-HLA and TCR-CMV co-occurrence, with a repertoire-size bias correction applied to TCR pairs. In a later analysis, false discovery rates were estimated by permuting HLA or CMV assignments 20 times. In a later analysis, co-occurring TCRs were grouped using DBSCAN, with TCRdist sequence similarity added in when clustering inside HLA-allele-positive subsets. Co-occurrence clustering excluded repertoires with fewer than 30,000 or more than 120,000 public chains, plus five with anomalous nucleotide sharing. This is the immuneACCESS table as TCRdb keeps it, with only in-frame sequences that have V and J called. A part of the clones is gone; compared with another copy, unresolved V genes explain less than half, and the rest is unexplained. V and J calls and clone size are copied from that table; D and trimming were computed from the DNA. Present in this sample are 150,000 to 160,000 clones, 82% of which were seen just once. The top ten hold 6.5% to 7.5% of the sample.

Including cysteine and phenylalanine, the CDR3 has 16 amino acids. Kept here is only the CDR3 DNA, which spans 48 bases and is read in frame from base 1. The CDR1 and CDR2 encoded by the germline V gene are SGHAT and FQNNGV. Relative to germline, V is 0 bases shorter and J is 5 bases shorter, with 13 bases between their ends. In total, 666 healthy bone marrow donors made up the cohort. At the time of sampling, every cohort member was nominally healthy, though immune exposures that went unrecorded were likely present. The donor was CMV seropositive and was included in the group of 250 to 350 seropositive cohort members. A peripheral blood sample was provided by each donor, and peripheral blood mononuclear cells were used for TCR beta sequencing. Genomic DNA was extracted from the blood cell samples with the Qiagen DNeasy Blood Extraction Kit. Results and caveats for the whole study, not just this receptor: A cluster of highly shared sequence variants was judged likely to be a technical artifact of the sequencing pipeline. In vitro tests confirmed that a few of the cytomegalovirus-associated TCR beta chains recognize cytomegalovirus antigens. According to a later analysis, most CMV-associated TCR beta chains appeared to be HLA-restricted, and the HLA associations seemed to be driven largely by CMV exposure. HLA typing was unavailable for some donors at each locus, so association tests used only the typed subset. Across donors, most TCR sequences were observed very rarely, whereas some public TCRs were present in many individuals. It was suggested by the authors that the approach could potentially be generalized to other disease states and immunological phenotypes. In a later analysis, TCR association rates were found to vary across HLA loci, with the most associated TCRs seen for DRB1 alleles and the fewest for HLA-C alleles. Because counts were too low, about 18 rarely observed V segments, including chromosome 9 orphons, were excluded from the earlier analysis of several hundred of the donors. The classifier was reported to diagnose cytomegalovirus status with high specificity and sensitivity in both the original cohort and the validation cohort. According to a later genetic analysis, donors in an Asian-associated ancestry cluster had fewer N-insertions in productive TCRs than the approximately 700-donor mean. An association between a missense DCLRE1C variant and V-gene and J-gene trimming of TCR beta chains was found in a later genetic analysis and replicated in an independent cohort. A total of fewer than 200 TCR beta chains were listed by the study as associated with cytomegalovirus. In an earlier analysis of several hundred of the donors, most TCR beta V segments were observed in productive rearrangements about 87% or about 30% of the time, broadly matching IMGT annotations. For the cohort, immune exposure information was limited to CMV serostatus. When HLA alleles, especially DR and DQ, strongly co-occurred, TCR associations were difficult to assign to individual alleles. Because the 87-base-pair reads could not distinguish some IMGT-functional V segments, including TRBV6-2 and TRBV6-3, those segments were excluded. A further reported finding was that TCR beta sequences accurately predicted the HLA-A and HLA-B alleles for most subjects in the first cohort. Correlated functional status among segregating V segments might reflect linkage disequilibrium, but an unknown experimental factor could not be ruled out. Roughly uniform sequencing depth across donors was assumed in presence/absence analyses, although this assumption may not hold. Specific HLA alleles were associated with 16,951 TCR beta sequences at a false discovery rate of 0.05 in a later analysis. This cohort had only TCR beta chains sequenced, and the lack of alpha or paired-chain data limited which features could be detected. A later analysis found that HLA-associated TCR beta chains were more clonally expanded and had lower generation probabilities than equally common non-associated chains. According to a later analysis, parvovirus B19, influenza, CMV and Epstein-Barr virus appeared linked to several top co-occurrence clusters.

The rearranged chain carries TRBV11-2 and TRBJ2-2; TRBD2 could be the D gene, as 7 bases match. This receptor was obtained from a woman aged 50 to 60 in good health and CMV-seropositive. The specimen sequenced was PBMCs. The bases are TGTGCCAGCAGCTTAGAGGGAGGGGGTCAAACCGGGGAGCTGTTTTTT. Its translation reads: CASSLEGGGQTGELFF. This CDR3, with the reference TRBV11-2 and TRBJ2-2 proteins standing in past its ends, gives the full variable domain EAGVAQSPRYKIIEKRQSVAFWCNPISGHATLYWYQQILGQGPKLLIQFQNNGVVDDSQLPKDRFSAERLKGVDSTLKIQPAKLEDSAVYLCASSLEGGGQTGELFFGEGSRLTVL.